This T cell receptor beta chain was identified in a study of PD-1 blockade in classical Hodgkin lymphoma. Whole-study findings and limits: When set against healthy donors, newly diagnosed patients were reported to show lower baseline TCR diversity.

The V end was cut by 1 base, the J end by 3 bases, with 10 bases between. This CDR3 comprises 14 residues. In germline, CDR1 is GTSNPN, CDR2 SVGIG (reference sequence). Time point: cycle 4 day 1 (C4D1), after less than 7 weeks of nivolumab. All the patients suffered relapse after autologous stem cell transplantation, and brentuximab vedotin exposure differed. Worth noting for this clone: Antigen: not known.

TCRdb keeps only in-frame clones here, not all; method: immunoSEQ multiplex PCR. Of tens of thousands of clones listed, around 89% were seen once; the top ten hold approximately 15%. This receptor was taken from a human donor with classical Hodgkin lymphoma. The specimen comprised peripheral blood mononuclear cells (PBMCs), sampled before the fourth cycle of nivolumab. This chain links TRBV30 with TRBJ1-5, with D possibly matching TRBD1 (5 bases). Written as DNA, the CDR3 is TGTGCCTGGAGTGGGGGCAGGAACAATCAGCCCCAGCATTTT. This codes for CAWSGGRNNQPQHF. Supplemented by reference TRBV30 and TRBJ1-5, the full variable domain reads SQTIHQWPATLVQPVGSPLSLECTVEGTSNPNLYWYRQAAGRGLQLLFYSVGIGQISSEVPQNLSASRPQDRQFILSSKKLLLSDSGFYLCAWSGGRNNQPQHFGDGTRLSIL.